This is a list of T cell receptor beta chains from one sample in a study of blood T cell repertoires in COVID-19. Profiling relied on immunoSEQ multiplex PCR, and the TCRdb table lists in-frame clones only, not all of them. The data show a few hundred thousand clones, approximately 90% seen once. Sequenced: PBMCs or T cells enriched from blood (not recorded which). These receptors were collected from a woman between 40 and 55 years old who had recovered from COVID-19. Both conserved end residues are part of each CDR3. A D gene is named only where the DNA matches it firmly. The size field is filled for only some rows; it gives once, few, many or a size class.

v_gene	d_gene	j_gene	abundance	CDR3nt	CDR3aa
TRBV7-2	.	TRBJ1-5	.	TGTGCCAGCAGCCTAACAGGTCCTTATAGCAATCAGCCCCAGCATTTT	CASSLTGPYSNQPQHF
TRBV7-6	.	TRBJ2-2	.	TGTGCCAGCAGCTTAGATGAACTCGGGGAAAGGGAGCTGTTTTTT	CASSLDELGERELFF
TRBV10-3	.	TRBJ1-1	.	TGTGCCATCAGTGAGTACCCCTCCGCAGGGGCTTTCTTT	CAISEYPSAGAFF
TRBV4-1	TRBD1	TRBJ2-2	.	TGCGCCAGCAGCCGAGACAGGGACACCGGGGAGCTGTTTTTT	CASSRDRDTGELFF
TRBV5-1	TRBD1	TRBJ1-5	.	TGCGCCAGCAGCTCCGGGACAGGGGGCAATCAGCCCCAGCATTTT	CASSSGTGGNQPQHF
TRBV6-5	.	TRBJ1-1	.	TGTGCCAGCAGCACTTGGGGGGATATTGAAGCTTTCTTT	CASSTWGDIEAFF
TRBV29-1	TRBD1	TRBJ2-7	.	TGCAGCGCCGGGACAGGGACAGGTGGCGAGCAGTACTTC	CSAGTGTGGEQYF
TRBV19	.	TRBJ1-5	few	TGTGCCAGTAGTATACCCCAGGATCAGCCCCAGCATTTT	CASSIPQDQPQHF
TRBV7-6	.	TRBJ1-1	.	TGTGCCAGCAGGAAGCACGGTTCCAACACTGAAGCTTTCTTT	CASRKHGSNTEAFF
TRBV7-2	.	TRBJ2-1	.	TGTGCCAGCAGCTTAGGGCCGTCGGGAATGGGTGAGCAGTTCTTC	CASSLGPSGMGEQFF
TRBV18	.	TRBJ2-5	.	TGTGCCAGCTCACCACCGGGCGTAGGAGGGGCTGCAGAGACCCAGTACTTC	CASSPPGVGGAAETQYF
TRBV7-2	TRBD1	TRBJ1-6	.	TGTGCCAGCAGCTTCAAGACAGGGGGAAATTCACCCCTCCACTTT	CASSFKTGGNSPLHF
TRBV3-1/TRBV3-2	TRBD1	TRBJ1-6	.	TGTGCCAGCAGCCCTATCCAGGGGGCTTTGGCACCCCTCCACTTT	CASSPIQGALAPLHF
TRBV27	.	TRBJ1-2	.	TGTGCCAGCAGTTCAACAGGTCCCACTAACTATGGCTACACCTTC	CASSSTGPTNYGYTF
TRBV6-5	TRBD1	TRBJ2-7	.	TGTGCCAGCGCCGGACAGGGCTACGAGCAGTACTTC	CASAGQGYEQYF
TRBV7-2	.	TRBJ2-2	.	TGTGCCAGCAAAGCGGTACAGTCGAACACCGGGGAGCTGTTTTTT	CASKAVQSNTGELFF
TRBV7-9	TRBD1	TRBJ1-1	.	TGTGCCAGCAAACCGTTGGGGACAGGTGGTGAAACTGAAGCTTTCTTT	CASKPLGTGGETEAFF
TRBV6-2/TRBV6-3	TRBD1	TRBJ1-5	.	TGTGCCAGCAGTTACTCGGACAGGGGTGGAGGTCAGCCCCAGCATTTT	CASSYSDRGGGQPQHF
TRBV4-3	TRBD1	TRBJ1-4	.	TGCGCCAGCAGCCAGGACAGGGAGGGCTCTAAACTGTTTTTT	CASSQDREGSKLFF
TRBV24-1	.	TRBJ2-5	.	TGTGCCACCTCCCTCGGGGATGAGACCCAGTACTTC	CATSLGDETQYF
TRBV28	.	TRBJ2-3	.	TGTGCCAGCAGGAGTAAGCTAGATACGCAGTATTTT	CASRSKLDTQYF
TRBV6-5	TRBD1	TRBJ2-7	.	TGTGCCAGCAGCATCCCAGGGGGATACGAGCAGTACTTC	CASSIPGGYEQYF
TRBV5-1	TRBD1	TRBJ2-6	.	TGCGCCAGCAGCGCCCCCGGGACAGGGGCAGGGGCCAACGTCCTGACTTTC	CASSAPGTGAGANVLTF
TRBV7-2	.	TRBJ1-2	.	TGTGCCAGCAGCTTTTTGGACAGTTTCAATGGCTACACCTTC	CASSFLDSFNGYTF
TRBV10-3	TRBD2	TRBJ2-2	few	TGTGCCATCAGTGAAGGAGGGAGGGACCACGGGGAGCTGTTTTTT	CAISEGGRDHGELFF
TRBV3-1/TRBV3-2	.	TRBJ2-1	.	TGTGCCAGCAGCCAAGGAGCCGGGAGAACGGGAAATGAGCAGTTCTTC	CASSQGAGRTGNEQFF
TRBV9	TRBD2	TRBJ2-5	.	TGTGCCAGCAGCCCGACTAGCGGGAGCCAAGAGACCCAGTACTTC	CASSPTSGSQETQYF
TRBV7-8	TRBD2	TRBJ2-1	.	TGTGCCAGCAGCGCAATACCGGGGACTAGCGCGGGTGAGCAGTTCTTC	CASSAIPGTSAGEQFF
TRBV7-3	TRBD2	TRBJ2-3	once	TGTGCCAGCAGCTTAAAAGCGGGACTGAACACAGATACGCAGTATTTT	CASSLKAGLNTDTQYF
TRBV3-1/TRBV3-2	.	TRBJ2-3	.	TGTGCCAGCAGCCAAGTCAGGGGCCGTACAGATACGCAGTATTTT	CASSQVRGRTDTQYF
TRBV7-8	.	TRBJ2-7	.	TGTGCCAGCAGCACACGGTTATTAGGGGGTAGCAACGAGCAGTACTTC	CASSTRLLGGSNEQYF
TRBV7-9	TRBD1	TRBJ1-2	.	TGTGCCAGCAGCTTAGTTGTAGGGGGCAACTATGGCTACACCTTC	CASSLVVGGNYGYTF
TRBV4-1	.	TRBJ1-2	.	TGCGCCAGCAGCCAAGTGGCAGGGTCGAGGGGCTACACCTTC	CASSQVAGSRGYTF
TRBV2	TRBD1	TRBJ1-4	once	TGTGCCAGCAGAGGACAGGGTGCAACTAATGAAAAACTGTTTTTT	CASRGQGATNEKLFF
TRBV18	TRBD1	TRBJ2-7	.	TGTGCCAGCTCACCGGGACAGGGTGATCGTGAGCAGTACTTC	CASSPGQGDREQYF
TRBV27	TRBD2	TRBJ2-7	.	TGTGCCAGCAGTTGGGGACTAGCGGGGGAGCAGTACTTC	CASSWGLAGEQYF
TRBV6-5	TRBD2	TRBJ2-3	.	TGTGCCAGCATAGAGCGGGACTTCACAGATACGCAGTATTTT	CASIERDFTDTQYF
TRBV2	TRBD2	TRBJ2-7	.	TGTGCCAGCAGTGATTACTTACTAGCGGGAGAGGGGCAGCAGTACTTC	CASSDYLLAGEGQQYF
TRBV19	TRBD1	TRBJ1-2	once	TGTGCCAGTAGTACGCCGGGACAGGCCTTTTATGGCTACACCTTC	CASSTPGQAFYGYTF
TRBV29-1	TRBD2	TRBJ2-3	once	TGCAGCGTGAGCGGGAGTCGCACAGATACGCAGTATTTT	CSVSGSRTDTQYF
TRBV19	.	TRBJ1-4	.	TGTGCCAGTAGTCCGGCGGTCGGGAGTAATGAAAAACTGTTTTTT	CASSPAVGSNEKLFF
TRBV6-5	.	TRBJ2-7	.	TGTGCCAGCAGCGAGACAGGTTTCTACGAGCAGTACTTC	CASSETGFYEQYF
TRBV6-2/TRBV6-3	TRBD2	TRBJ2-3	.	TGTGCCAGCAGTTACCGGACTAGCGGGGTATCAGATACGCAGTATTTT	CASSYRTSGVSDTQYF
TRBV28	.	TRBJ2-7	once	TGTGCCAGCAGCTCCCCGGCCAGGCCTACCTACGAGCAGTACTTC	CASSSPARPTYEQYF